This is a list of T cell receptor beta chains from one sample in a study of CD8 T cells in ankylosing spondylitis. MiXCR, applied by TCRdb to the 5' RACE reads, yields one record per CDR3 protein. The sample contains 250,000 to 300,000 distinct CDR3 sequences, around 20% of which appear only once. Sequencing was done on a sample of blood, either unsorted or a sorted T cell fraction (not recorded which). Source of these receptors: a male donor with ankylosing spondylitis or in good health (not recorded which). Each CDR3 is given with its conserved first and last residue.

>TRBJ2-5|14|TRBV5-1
CASSTLQSSETQYF
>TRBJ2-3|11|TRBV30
CAWKGLDTQYF
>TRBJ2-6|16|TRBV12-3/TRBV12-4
CASSFAGSSGANVLTF
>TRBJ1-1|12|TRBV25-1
CASSRTPTEAFF
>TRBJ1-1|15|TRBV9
CASSARGGWSTEAFF
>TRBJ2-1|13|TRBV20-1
CSARKPGLVVQFF
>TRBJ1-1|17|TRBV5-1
CASSLGGTHSMNTEAFF
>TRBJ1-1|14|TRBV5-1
CASSGGSERTEAFF
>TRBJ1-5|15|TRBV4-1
CASSQGQVSNQPQHF
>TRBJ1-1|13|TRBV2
CASNGGRGAEAFF
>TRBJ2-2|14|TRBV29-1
CSVGSGPITGELFF
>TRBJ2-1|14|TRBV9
CASSVADQNNEQFF
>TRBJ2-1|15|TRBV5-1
CASSLEASGSDEQFF
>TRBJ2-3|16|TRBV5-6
CASSLPGPRITDTQYF
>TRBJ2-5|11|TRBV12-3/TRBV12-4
CASRRGETQYF
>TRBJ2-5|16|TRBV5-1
CASSLEPGRLQETQYF
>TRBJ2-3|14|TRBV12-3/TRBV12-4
CASSPSGETDTQYF
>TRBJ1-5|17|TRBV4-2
CASSQDLRTNKQQPQHF
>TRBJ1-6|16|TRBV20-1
CSAREKYTGINSPLHF
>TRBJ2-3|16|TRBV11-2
CASSLEAGGLTDTQYF
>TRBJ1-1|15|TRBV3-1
CASSQLDRGNTEAFF
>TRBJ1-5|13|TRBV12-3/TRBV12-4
CASNENSNQPQHF